These T cell receptor beta chains were read from a single sample in a study of blood T cell repertoires in COVID-19. The repertoire was sequenced with immunoSEQ multiplex PCR; TCRdb's copy has only in-frame clones and lacks some. The sample contains approximately 280,000 clones, 88% of which appear only once. Sequenced material: peripheral blood. The receptors originated from a man aged 18-30 years with active or convalescent COVID-19. CDR3s include the opening cysteine and the closing phenylalanine or tryptophan. The D gene is left open where the match is weak. Clone size appears in some rows only: once, few, many, or a class for an expanded clone.

cdr3_aa cdr3_nt j_call d_call clone_size v_call
CASSVRPDRQGDYEQYF TGTGCCAGCAGCGTACGGCCTGATCGACAGGGAGACTACGAGCAGTACTTC TRBJ2-7 TRBD1 NA TRBV9
CATSRVTGSGQPQHF TGTGCCACCAGCAGGGTGACAGGGTCGGGTCAGCCCCAGCATTTT TRBJ1-5 TRBD1 NA TRBV15
CASSEWTGRSYNEQFF TGTGCCAGCAGCGAGTGGACAGGGAGGTCCTACAATGAGCAGTTCTTC TRBJ2-1 TRBD1 NA TRBV7-6
CASSLTGIRHEQYF TGCGCCAGCAGCTTAACCGGGATTCGTCACGAGCAGTACTTC TRBJ2-7 NA once TRBV5-1
CASSSWGLQDYEQYF TGTGCCAGCAGCTCATGGGGGCTACAGGACTACGAGCAGTACTTC TRBJ2-7 NA NA TRBV7-2
CASSVGRTSGADTQYF TGTGCCAGCAGCGTAGGCCGCACTAGCGGGGCCGATACGCAGTATTTT TRBJ2-3 TRBD2 NA TRBV9
CASSQEFGLASEQFF TGCGCCAGCAGCCAAGAGTTTGGACTAGCAAGTGAGCAGTTCTTC TRBJ2-1 TRBD2 many TRBV4-1
CSVENAINYGYTF TGCAGCGTTGAAAACGCGATTAACTATGGCTACACCTTC TRBJ1-2 NA NA TRBV29-1
CASSGTGTPVNTEAFF TGTGCCAGCTCAGGGACAGGAACCCCGGTGAACACTGAAGCTTTCTTT TRBJ1-1 TRBD1 NA TRBV18
CASSFMSLSSNQPQHF TGTGCCAGCAGCTTTATGTCGTTATCTAGCAATCAGCCCCAGCATTTT TRBJ1-5 NA few TRBV7-2
CASSYGTIQYF TGTGCCAGCAGTTACGGGACTATCCAGTACTTC TRBJ2-4 TRBD2 NA TRBV6-5
CASSSRAPGGGTQYF TGTGCCAGCAGCTCCCGGGCCCCTGGGGGAGGGACCCAGTACTTC TRBJ2-5 NA NA TRBV7-8
CASSPSWQALSGNQPQHF TGCGCCAGCAGCCCGTCCTGGCAGGCCCTTAGTGGCAATCAGCCCCAGCATTTT TRBJ1-5 NA once TRBV4-3
CASRRGTEAFF TGCGCCAGCAGGCGGGGGACTGAAGCTTTCTTT TRBJ1-1 NA NA TRBV10-2
CASSLGSGEPQHF TGCGCCAGCAGCTTGGGGTCCGGGGAGCCCCAGCATTTT TRBJ1-5 NA NA TRBV5-1
CASRPVGTYTDTQYF TGCGCCAGCAGGCCCGTCGGGACATACACAGATACGCAGTATTTT TRBJ2-3 NA NA TRBV4-1
CASSDGGGADTQYF TGTGCCAGCAGTGACGGCGGGGGGGCAGATACGCAGTATTTT TRBJ2-3 TRBD2 NA TRBV6-4